Listed here are 10 T cell receptor beta chains from one sample, sequenced in a study of blood T cell repertoires in COVID-19. The table came from immunoSEQ multiplex PCR; TCRdb's copy has only in-frame clones and leaves some out. The sample shows about 120,000 clones, approximately 90% of them seen only once. The sample consisted of peripheral blood. These receptors came from a woman in her forties or fifties with acute or convalescent COVID-19.

CDR3: CASSPQDSGQNTEAFF. The CDR3 DNA reads as TGTGCCAGCTCACCACAAGACTCGGGACAGAACACTGAAGCTTTCTTT. This chain connects TRBV18 to TRBJ1-1, with D possibly TRBD1 on 6 matching bases. This CDR3 spans 16 amino acids. V was trimmed by 1 base and J by 1 base, leaving 13 bases between them. From germline, CDR1 is KGHSH and CDR2 LQKENI.

V and J are TRBV11-2 and TRBJ2-3; 10 bases match TRBD2. V dropped 1 base and J dropped 4; count of bases not matched to a gene: 5. This CDR3 region has 16 residues. Germline V lookup: CDR1 SGHAT, CDR2 FQNNGV. The CDR3 here is CASSLAASGGPDTQYF. The CDR3 DNA is TGTGCCAGCAGCTTAGCGGCTAGCGGGGGACCAGATACGCAGTATTTT.

The DNA for the CDR3 is TGTGCCAGCAGCTTAGGGCCTGCAGGGCAAGAGACCCAGTACTTC. Translating it yields CASSLGPAGQETQYF. The chain carries TRBV7-7 and TRBJ2-5; tentative D call: TRBD1 (5 bases). The V gene's germline CDR1 is SSHAT and CDR2 FNYEAQ (reference sequence). The CDR3 consists of 15 residues. V lost 1 base and J lost 2, with 11 bases in between.

The gene calls are TRBV6-5 and TRBJ1-5; 8 positions agree with TRBD1. This CDR3 is 15 amino acids long. CDR1 is MNHEY and CDR2 is SVGAGI in the germline V gene. J gave up 1 base and V 6 bases, and 5 bases lay outside the gene matches. DNA of the CDR3: TGTGCCAGCAGGTCCACAGGGGGGAGCAATCAGCCCCAGCATTTT. It specifies CASRSTGGSNQPQHF.

This chain links TRBV9 with TRBJ2-3; 10 nucleotides agree with TRBD1. This CDR3 has 14 amino acids. The germline V gene encodes CDR1 SGDLS and CDR2 YYNGEE. V lost 0 bases and J lost 7; bases outside the gene matches: 2. CDR3 coding DNA: TGTGCCAGCAGCGTAGGGACAGGGGGGTATACGCAGTATTTT. Protein product: CASSVGTGGYTQYF.

This clone was observed once. The J gene is TRBJ1-1, the V gene TRBV5-1; 7 bases agree with TRBD1. V shed 4 bases, J shed 1 base, and the junction held 4 bases outside the gene matches. The germline gives CDR1 SGHRS, CDR2 YFSETQ. The CDR3 spans 14 residues. The CDR3 loop reads CASSGGQPNTEAFF. The CDR3 coding sequence is TGCGCCAGCAGCGGGGGACAGCCGAACACTGAAGCTTTCTTT.

The chain is built from TRBV7-2 and TRBJ1-3, with unresolved D. Deletions cut 1 base from V and 7 bases from J, with 11 bases between. Germline CDR1 and CDR2: SGHTA and FQGNSA. The CDR3 is 14 amino acids. This chain's CDR3 is CASSLDRHRNTIYF. The CDR3 DNA reads TGTGCCAGCAGCTTAGATCGCCATCGGAACACCATATATTTT.

The genes are TRBV6-4 and TRBJ1-1; D is ambiguous. The CDR3 loop spans 12 amino acids. Germline values: CDR1 MRHNA, CDR2 SNTAGT. V lost 3 bases and J 4 bases, leaving 6 bases between the germline ends. CDR3 nucleotide sequence: TGTGCCAGCAGTGAAATTAGCACTGAAGCTTTCTTT. Residues: CASSEISTEAFF.

The chain recombines TRBV18 with TRBJ2-1; D gene unclear. The germline CDR1 and CDR2 sequences are KGHSH and LQKENI. CDR3 length equals 15 residues. V lost 1 base and J 5 bases, leaving 12 bases between the germline ends. This chain's CDR3 is CASSPLGGSDNEQFF. The CDR3 DNA reads as TGTGCCAGCTCACCACTCGGCGGATCCGACAATGAGCAGTTCTTC. The full variable domain, completed using reference TRBV18 and TRBJ2-1, is NAGVMQNPRHLVRRRGQEARLRCSPMKGHSHVYWYRQLPEEGLKFMVYLQKENIIDESGMPKERFSAEFPKEGPSILRIQQVVRGDSAAYFCASSPLGGSDNEQFFGPGTRLTVL.

The chain links TRBV5-4 to TRBJ2-7; 8 positions agree with TRBD1. V gave up 5 bases and J gave up 6 bases; unmatched junction bases: 7. Germline loops: CDR1 SGHNT, CDR2 YYREEE (reference sequence). The CDR3 covers 13 residues. The CDR3 DNA follows: TGTGCCAGCAGAACCGGGACAGGATCCGAGCAGTACTTC. Its protein product is CASRTGTGSEQYF.